Below are 8 T cell receptor beta chains sequenced from a single sample in a study of blood T cell repertoires in COVID-19 (dated by TCRdb to 2018 to 2021). Library preparation used the immunoSEQ multiplex PCR assay. The table comes from immuneACCESS by way of TCRdb, which keeps in-frame sequences with V and J called. Part of the clones is missing from these tables; in studies checked, under half for an unresolved V gene and the rest for unknown reasons. The sample data list about 230,000 clones, and about 87% of these were observed just once. Jointly, the top ten make up about 2.5% of the sample. The sequenced material came from PBMCs or T cells enriched from blood (not recorded which). Receptors were obtained from a woman aged 40 to 50 with acute COVID-19.

V gene TRBV7-8 combines with J gene TRBJ1-5; D gene uncertain. Deletions cut 5 bases from V and 4 bases from J, with 9 bases between. The CDR3 contains 13 residues. CDR1 is SGHVS and CDR2 is FQNEAQ in the germline V gene. CDR3 bases: TGTGCCAGCAGCGGTACCGGGAATCAGCCCCAGCATTTT. Amino acids: CASSGTGNQPQHF. The complete variable domain, with remaining parts taken from reference TRBV7-8 and TRBJ1-5, reads GAGVSQSPRYKVAKRGQDVALRCDPISGHVSLFWYQQALGQGPEFLTYFQNEAQLDKSGLPSDRFFAERPEGSVSTLKIQRTQQEDSAVYLCASSGTGNQPQHFGDGTRLSIL.

This chain uses TRBV25-1 with TRBJ1-3; a weak D match, TRBD1 (5 bases). Germline-derived CDR1 and CDR2 are MGHDK and SYGVNS. Trimming shortened V by 5 bases and J by 4 bases, and 18 bases separated the two germline ends. The CDR3 is 16 amino acids. The CDR3 DNA follows: TGTGCCAGCAGTACCTTGGATCGGGGGAACGGAAACACCATATATTTT. Translation: CASSTLDRGNGNTIYF.

V is TRBV7-8 and J is TRBJ1-2, with D possibly being TRBD1 (6 bases). The CDR3 contains 15 residues. Germline V gives CDR1 SGHVS, CDR2 FQNEAQ. V shed 1 base and J shed 0 bases, with 9 bases lying between them. This chain's CDR3 is CASSLETGTNYGYTF. As DNA, the CDR3 is TGTGCCAGCAGCTTAGAGACAGGTACTAACTATGGCTACACCTTC.

CDR3 nucleotides: TGTGCCAGCAGCTTAGATCACGGGACTAGCGGCACAGATACGCAGTATTTT. Translation gives CASSLDHGTSGTDTQYF. This sequence joins TRBV11-2 and TRBJ2-3; 10 bases are a match to TRBD2. V was pared by 0 bases and J by 1 base, with 4 bases of the junction left unmatched. From germline, CDR1 is SGHAT and CDR2 FQNNGV. The CDR3 sequence is 17 residues long.

V usage is TRBV6-5 and J usage is TRBJ2-3; 12 nucleotides line up with TRBD2. Germline trimming cut 4 bases from V and 5 bases from J; bases unmatched to any gene: 7. CDR3 length equals 16 residues. Germline CDR1 is MNHEY and CDR2 is SVGAGI. The CDR3 loop is CASSWWTSGAKDTQYF. CDR3 DNA sequence: TGTGCCAGCAGTTGGTGGACTAGCGGGGCAAAAGATACGCAGTATTTT.

The chain recombines TRBV7-2 with TRBJ1-5, with D unclear. This CDR3 region has 15 residues. V was clipped by 2 bases and J by 8 bases, with 16 bases between them. Germline V gene sequence: CDR1 SGHTA, CDR2 FQGNSA. The CDR3 DNA is TGTGCCAGCAGCTTAAATGGTTTGGGCTCGGAGCCCCAGCATTTT. Its protein is CASSLNGLGSEPQHF.

In its sample, this clone was seen once. The V and J genes are TRBV5-1 and TRBJ2-3, with D tentatively TRBD1 (5 bases). V was cut by 5 bases and J by 0 bases, with 10 bases left in between. Germline V gene data show CDR1 as SGHRS and CDR2 as YFSETQ. The CDR3 runs 14 residues. In nucleotides, the CDR3 is TGCGCCAGCAGGGACACTTCTAGCACAGATACGCAGTATTTT. Amino acid sequence: CASRDTSSTDTQYF.

The genes are TRBV7-2 and TRBJ1-6, with 7 bases fitting TRBD1. CDR3 length equals 13 residues. The trim removed 5 bases at V and 10 bases at J, leaving 5 bases unmatched. CDR1 is SGHTA, CDR2 FQGNSA, per germline. CDR3 in amino acids: CASSSRGSSPLHF. The CDR3 nucleotides are TGTGCCAGCAGCAGCAGGGGGTCGTCACCCCTCCACTTT.